The 10 T cell receptor beta chains reported below all come from one sample, sequenced in a study of T cell repertoires in cytomegalovirus infection (dated 2019 in TCRdb). Instrument used: Illumina HiSeq 1500. TCRdb passed the public sequencing reads through fastp at Q25 and MiXCR, retaining productive beta sequences. Every distinct CDR3 protein forms one entry, paired with its most common genes and DNA. This sample lists approximately 500,000 distinct CDR3 sequences; 15% to 20% were detected once. In total, the top ten clones hold 20% to 30% of the sample. Sequencing used CD8+ T cells from PBMCs. All receptors derive from a human donor in good health (CMV status not recorded). Some clones in this sample may be carry-over from other donors' samples.

V is TRBV11-1 and J is TRBJ2-5; D is tentatively TRBD1 or TRBD2 (6 bases each). Per the germline V gene, CDR1 is SGHAT and CDR2 is FQDESV (reference sequence). This CDR3 comprises 19 residues. V lost 2 bases and J lost 5, with 27 bases in between. CDR3 bases: TGTGCCAGCAGCTTATACGCCGCCCGGGGGCAGAGCACCAGGGAGACCCAGTACTTC. Protein: CASSLYAARGQSTRETQYF. Based on the CDR3 plus reference TRBV11-1 and TRBJ2-5, the full variable domain is EAEVAQSPRYKITEKSQAVAFWCDPISGHATLYWYRQILGQGPELLVQFQDESVVDDSQLPKDRFSAERLKGVDSTLKIQPAELGDSAMYLCASSLYAARGQSTRETQYFGPGTRLLVL.

A few counts support this clonotype. This chain connects TRBV15 to TRBJ2-5; D not resolved. The CDR3 contains 14 residues. Germline loops: CDR1 LNHNV, CDR2 YYDKDF (reference sequence). Trimming took 1 base from V and 4 from J, leaving 10 bases between them. The CDR3 DNA reads as TGTGCCACCAGCAGAGTCCGCGGTAGAGAGACCCAGTACTTC. Residues: CATSRVRGRETQYF.

About this clonotype itself: A much larger clonotype is one base distant, so this may be a read error. Because it lacks the conserved phenylalanine or tryptophan at the end, this CDR3 is likely a read error. This chain joins TRBV10-3 and TRBJ2-3; tentative D call: TRBD1 (5 bases). Germline CDR1 is ENHRY and CDR2 is SYGVKD. The CDR3 is 14 residues long. Trimming removed 2 bases at V and 7 bases at J, with 13 bases between. CDR3 loop: CAISEDSGKNTQYY. Here the CDR3 DNA reads TGTGCCATCAGTGAGGACAGTGGAAAAAATACGCAGTATTAT.

The rearrangement uses TRBV18 and TRBJ2-1; maybe TRBD2 (6 bases). The V end was cut by 2 bases, the J end by 5 bases, with 16 bases between. Germline V gives CDR1 KGHSH, CDR2 LQKENI. The CDR3 totals 16 residues. CDR3 protein: CASSPIRELPDNEQFF. CDR3 coding DNA: TGTGCCAGCTCACCAATCCGGGAGCTCCCGGACAATGAGCAGTTCTTC.

V and J are TRBV29-1 and TRBJ2-7; TRBD2 matches 8 bases. Trimming at V came to 6 bases and at J to 0 bases, leaving 4 bases not matched to a gene. The CDR3 contains 13 residues. The V gene's germline CDR1 is SQVTM and CDR2 ANQGSEA. CDR3 sequence: CSVLGGDSYEQYF. The CDR3, as DNA: TGCAGCGTCCTCGGGGGGGACTCCTACGAGCAGTACTTC.

V usage is TRBV7-6 and J usage is TRBJ1-1; TRBD1 agrees at 7 bases. Germline V gene sequence: CDR1 SGHVS, CDR2 FNYEAQ. The CDR3 runs to 14 residues. V was clipped by 6 bases and J by 2 bases; unmatched bases: 6. DNA for the CDR3: TGTGCCAGCAGTTCGGGACAGATAAACACTGAAGCTTTCTTT. Translated: CASSSGQINTEAFF.

Ten or more counts support this clonotype. The chain carries TRBV11-2 and TRBJ2-2; 7 bases agree with TRBD1. V dropped 3 bases and J dropped 5; count of bases not matched to a gene: 3. The CDR3 runs 14 residues. The germline V gene encodes CDR1 SGHAT and CDR2 FQNNGV. DNA for the CDR3: TGTGCCAGCAGCTTTACAGGGGAGACCGGGGAGCTGTTTTTT. This codes for CASSFTGETGELFF. Full variable domain (rest looked up from reference TRBV11-2 and TRBJ2-2): EAGVAQSPRYKIIEKRQSVAFWCNPISGHATLYWYQQILGQGPKLLIQFQNNGVVDDSQLPKDRFSAERLKGVDSTLKIQPAKLEDSAVYLCASSFTGETGELFFGEGSRLTVL.

This clonotype has a count of ten or more. The chain employs TRBV6-6 and TRBJ2-5; D call uncertain. Germline V gives CDR1 MNHNY, CDR2 SVGAGI (reference sequence). The V and J ends lost 2 bases and 5 bases respectively, with 12 bases between them. The length of the CDR3 is 14 residues. The CDR3 bases are TGTGCCAGCAGTTACGGTGGCTGGGTGGAGACCCAGTACTTC. The encoded protein is CASSYGGWVETQYF.

This chain connects TRBV29-1 to TRBJ2-1; no clear D. CDR3 length: 12 residues. CDR1 is SQVTM, CDR2 ANQGSEA, per germline. Trimming pared 1 base from V and 9 bases from J, leaving 10 bases between. The DNA of the CDR3 is TGCAGCGTTGAAGTAGGTGCGAGTGAGCAGTTCTTC. It translates to CSVEVGASEQFF.

This clonotype was observed at least ten times. The chain employs TRBV11-2 and TRBJ2-7, with 7 nucleotides matching TRBD1. V was clipped by 4 bases and J by 2 bases; unmatched bases: 8. The CDR3 consists of 15 residues. Germline V gene sequence: CDR1 SGHAT, CDR2 FQNNGV. The CDR3 sequence is CASSSDRIFTYEQYF. Written as DNA, the CDR3 is TGTGCCAGCAGCTCGGACAGGATCTTTACCTACGAGCAGTACTTC. Filled out from reference TRBV11-2 and TRBJ2-7, the complete variable domain reads EAGVAQSPRYKIIEKRQSVAFWCNPISGHATLYWYQQILGQGPKLLIQFQNNGVVDDSQLPKDRFSAERLKGVDSTLKIQPAKLEDSAVYLCASSSDRIFTYEQYFGPGTRLTVT.